This TCR beta chain was identified during a study of PD-1 blockade in classical Hodgkin lymphoma. V dropped 5 bases and J dropped 3 bases, with 11 bases sitting between them. Looked up from germline, CDR1 is MNHNY and CDR2 is SVGAGI (reference sequence). The CDR3 runs to 13 residues. The time point here: newly diagnosed, previously untreated cHL patient sample. Comparison relied on PBMCs that came from newly diagnosed, untreated classical Hodgkin lymphoma. Only in-frame clones appear in the TCRdb table, and some are missing; sequencing was by immunoSEQ multiplex PCR. This table has 20,000 to 25,000 clones, roughly 94% appearing once.

The TCR originated in a human donor with classical Hodgkin lymphoma. This chain links TRBV6-6 with TRBJ2-7; the D is unclear. Material: peripheral blood mononuclear cells (PBMCs). The CDR3 DNA sequence: TGTGCCAGCAGTCAAGACGGAATCTACGAGCAGTACTTC. It is translated as CASSQDGIYEQYF.